These T cell receptor beta chains were read from a single sample in a study of human CD8 memory T cell subsets. TCRdb re-called the 5' RACE reads and gives one entry per CDR3 protein, without DNA. The sample data list approximately 12,000 distinct CDR3 sequences. The sequenced sample was CD8+ T cells from PBMCs. The source is a human donor in good health. Each CDR3 is given with its conserved first and last residue. The order of the fields is clone size, V gene, J gene, CDR3 protein. Rows give clone size only sometimes, using once, few, many, or a class for an expanded clone.

NA	TRBV5-5	TRBJ1-2	CASSLDGNYGYTF
NA	TRBV5-6	TRBJ2-1	CASSFKAGAGSEQFF
NA	TRBV7-9	TRBJ1-1	CASSAGDTEAFF
large	TRBV6-6	TRBJ2-7	CASSYSDWSSYEQYF
NA	TRBV14	TRBJ2-3	CASSTLHGTDGRTDTQYF
NA	TRBV7-8	TRBJ2-2	CASSLGSSYPNTGELFF
NA	TRBV6-6	TRBJ2-7	CASSGGYEQYF
NA	TRBV7-9	TRBJ2-7	CASSGYSTGNEQYF
NA	TRBV28	TRBJ2-5	CASRSTLAGGPQETQYF
medium-sized	TRBV29-1	TRBJ2-5	CSVVQGTETQYF
NA	TRBV15	TRBJ2-1	CVSGTSSGNEQFF
NA	TRBV18	TRBJ2-5	CASSAGSGTEETQYF
NA	TRBV5-1	TRBJ2-5	CASSLALAGSWETQYF
NA	TRBV12-3/TRBV12-4	TRBJ2-3	CASSPNSGGADTQYF
medium-sized	TRBV13	TRBJ1-5	CASSFGTGNQPQHF
NA	TRBV7-8	TRBJ1-5	CASSSGSSNQPQHF
NA	TRBV19	TRBJ2-1	CASSDRRGYNEQFF
NA	TRBV20-1	TRBJ1-1	CSARTTGISNTEAFF
NA	TRBV27	TRBJ2-1	CASSFNVGEQFF
NA	TRBV7-9	TRBJ2-1	CASSPRGGPGYNEQFF
NA	TRBV6-2/TRBV6-3	TRBJ1-1	CASSYLGRREAFF
NA	TRBV13	TRBJ2-7	CASSPTGTSGTTYEQYF
medium-sized	TRBV6-2/TRBV6-3	TRBJ2-7	CASRSTSWSEQYF
NA	TRBV3-1	TRBJ2-5	CASSQEQTSGETQYF
NA	TRBV24-1	TRBJ2-1	CATSDLADLNNEQFF
NA	TRBV28	TRBJ2-1	CASSFGIEQFF
NA	TRBV28	TRBJ2-2	CASSFKSGGPFFTGELFF
NA	TRBV21-1	TRBJ2-7	CASSSLGRGWDHEQYF
NA	TRBV7-9	TRBJ1-2	CASSAPGRPAGGYTF
NA	TRBV9	TRBJ2-1	CASTPQPSTYNEQFF
NA	TRBV18	TRBJ2-3	CASSPGQDTQYF
NA	TRBV12-3/TRBV12-4	TRBJ2-7	CASSPQGGAGYEQYF
medium-sized	TRBV7-8	TRBJ2-1	CASSEGEVNNEQFF
NA	TRBV5-6	TRBJ2-4	CASSPGTGKNIQYF
NA	TRBV11-2	TRBJ2-1	CASSLGGRDVDEQFF
NA	TRBV5-6	TRBJ2-7	CASSLPGGFTGYEQYF
NA	TRBV5-5	TRBJ1-3	CASSLFRSGNTIYF
NA	TRBV6-6	TRBJ1-6	CASSYIEVKFEGTNSPLHF
NA	TRBV7-9	TRBJ1-1	CASSLATSVNTEAFF
NA	TRBV2	TRBJ2-1	CASSEGTYSYNEQFF
NA	TRBV2	TRBJ2-7	CASKGLRTQSSYEQYF
NA	TRBV7-9	TRBJ2-5	CASGTLGETQYF
NA	TRBV27	TRBJ2-7	CASSLQGFDEQYF
medium-sized	TRBV4-1	TRBJ1-5	CASSPGLYSNQPQHF
NA	TRBV30	TRBJ2-7	CAWSEGLEQYF
NA	TRBV6-5	TRBJ2-7	CASSYSKASHEQYF
medium-sized	TRBV5-1	TRBJ2-7	CASSTGGPTYEQYF
NA	TRBV30	TRBJ2-2	CAWSVLNTGELFF
NA	TRBV5-1	TRBJ2-2	CASSSSANTGELFF
NA	TRBV15	TRBJ2-1	CATSRSMGQTYNEQFF
medium-sized	TRBV24-1	TRBJ1-2	CATGTAYGYTF
medium-sized	TRBV29-1	TRBJ2-7	CSVGVQGREQYF
NA	TRBV7-8	TRBJ1-1	CASSVDQSLSTEAFF
NA	TRBV28	TRBJ2-1	CASSPTSGTYYEQFF
NA	TRBV2	TRBJ1-1	CANTPEQAMNTEAFF